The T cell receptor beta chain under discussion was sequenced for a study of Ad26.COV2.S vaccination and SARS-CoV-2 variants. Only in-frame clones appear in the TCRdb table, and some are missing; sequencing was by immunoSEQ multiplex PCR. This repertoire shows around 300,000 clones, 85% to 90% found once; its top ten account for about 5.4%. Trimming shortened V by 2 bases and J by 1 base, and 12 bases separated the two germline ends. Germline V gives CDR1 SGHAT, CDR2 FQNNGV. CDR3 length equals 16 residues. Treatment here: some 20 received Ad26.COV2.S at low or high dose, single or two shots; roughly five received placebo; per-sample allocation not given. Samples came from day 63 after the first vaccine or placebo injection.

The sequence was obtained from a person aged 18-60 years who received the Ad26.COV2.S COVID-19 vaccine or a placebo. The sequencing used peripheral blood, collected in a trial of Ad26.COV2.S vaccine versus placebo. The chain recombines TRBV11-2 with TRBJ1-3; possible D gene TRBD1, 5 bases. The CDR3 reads CASSLNQGRSGNTIYF. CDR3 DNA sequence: TGTGCCAGCAGCTTAAATCAGGGAAGGTCTGGAAACACCATATATTTT.